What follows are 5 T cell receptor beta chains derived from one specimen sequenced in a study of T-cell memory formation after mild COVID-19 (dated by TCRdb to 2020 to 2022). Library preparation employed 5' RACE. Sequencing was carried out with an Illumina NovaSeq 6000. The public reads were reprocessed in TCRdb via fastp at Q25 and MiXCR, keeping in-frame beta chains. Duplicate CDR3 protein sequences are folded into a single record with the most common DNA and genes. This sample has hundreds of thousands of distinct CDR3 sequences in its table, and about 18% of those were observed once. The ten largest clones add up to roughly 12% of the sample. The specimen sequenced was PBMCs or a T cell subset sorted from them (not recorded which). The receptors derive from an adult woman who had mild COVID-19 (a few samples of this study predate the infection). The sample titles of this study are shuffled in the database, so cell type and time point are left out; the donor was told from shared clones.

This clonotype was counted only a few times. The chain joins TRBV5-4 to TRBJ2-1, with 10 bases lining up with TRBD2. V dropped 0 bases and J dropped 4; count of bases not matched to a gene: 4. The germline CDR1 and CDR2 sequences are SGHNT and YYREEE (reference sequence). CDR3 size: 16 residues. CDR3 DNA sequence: TGTGCCAGCAGCTTGGCTGTGACTAGCGGGTACAATGAGCAGTTCTTC. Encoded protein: CASSLAVTSGYNEQFF.

The CDR3 sequence: CSASANTQYF. The CDR3 nucleotides are TGCAGTGCTAGTGCGAATACGCAGTATTTT. The chain links TRBV20-1 to TRBJ2-3, with D unresolved. The CDR3 covers 10 residues. V lost 3 bases, J lost 7 bases, and 5 bases lay in between. Germline V gene lookup returns CDR1 DFQATT and CDR2 SNEGSKA (reference sequence).

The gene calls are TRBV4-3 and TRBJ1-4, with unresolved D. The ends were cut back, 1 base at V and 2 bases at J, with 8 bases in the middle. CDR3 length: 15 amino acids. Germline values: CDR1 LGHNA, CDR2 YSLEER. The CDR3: CASSQGGGTNEKLFF. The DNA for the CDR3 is TGCGCCAGCAGCCAAGGTGGCGGCACTAATGAAAAACTGTTTTTT.

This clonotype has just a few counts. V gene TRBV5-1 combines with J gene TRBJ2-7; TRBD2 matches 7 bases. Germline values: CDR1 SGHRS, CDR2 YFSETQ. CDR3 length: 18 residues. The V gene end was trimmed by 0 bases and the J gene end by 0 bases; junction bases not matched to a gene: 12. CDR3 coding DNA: TGCGCCAGCAGCTTGGGGGCTAGCGGAGGACGGACCTCCTACGAGCAGTACTTC. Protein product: CASSLGASGGRTSYEQYF.

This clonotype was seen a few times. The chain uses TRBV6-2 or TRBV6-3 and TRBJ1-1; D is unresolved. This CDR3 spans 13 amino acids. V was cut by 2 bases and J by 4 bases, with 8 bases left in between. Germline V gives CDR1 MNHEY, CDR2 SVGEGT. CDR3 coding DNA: TGTGCCAGCAGTTACCCGGGCTCCACTGAAGCTTTCTTT. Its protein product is CASSYPGSTEAFF.